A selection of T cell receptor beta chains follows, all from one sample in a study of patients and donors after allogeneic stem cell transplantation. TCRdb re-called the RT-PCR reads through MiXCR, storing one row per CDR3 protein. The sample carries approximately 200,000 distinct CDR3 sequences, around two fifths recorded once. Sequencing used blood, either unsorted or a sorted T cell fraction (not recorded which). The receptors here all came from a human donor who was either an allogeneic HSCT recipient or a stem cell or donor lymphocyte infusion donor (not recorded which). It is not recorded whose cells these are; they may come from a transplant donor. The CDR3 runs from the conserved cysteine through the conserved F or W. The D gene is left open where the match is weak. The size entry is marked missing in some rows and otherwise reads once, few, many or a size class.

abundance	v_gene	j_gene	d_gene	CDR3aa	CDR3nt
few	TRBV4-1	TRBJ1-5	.	CASSQEPTTSNQPQHF	TGCGCCAGCAGCCAAGAACCCACTACTAGCAATCAGCCCCAGCATTTT
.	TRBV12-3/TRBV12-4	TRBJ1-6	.	CASSLVGRNSPLHF	TGTGCCAGCAGTTTAGTTGGCAGAAACTCACCCCTCCACTTT
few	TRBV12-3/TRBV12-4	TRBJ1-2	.	CASRETRIYGYTF	TGTGCCAGCAGGGAGACAAGGATCTATGGCTACACCTTC
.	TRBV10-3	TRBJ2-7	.	CAISRGVGPYEQYF	TGTGCCATCAGCCGTGGGGTGGGCCCCTACGAGCAGTACTTC
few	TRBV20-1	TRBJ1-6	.	CSARPGRVGSPLHF	TGCAGTGCTAGACCCGGCAGGGTAGGATCACCCCTCCACTTT
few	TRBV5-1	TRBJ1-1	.	CASSFLLLGPEAFF	TGCGCCAGCAGCTTCCTTTTACTGGGCCCTGAAGCTTTCTTT
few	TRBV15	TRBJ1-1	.	CATSRGRGSEAFF	TGTGCCACCAGCAGAGGAAGGGGATCTGAAGCTTTCTTT
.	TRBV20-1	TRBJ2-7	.	CSASGGGLHSYEQYF	TGCAGTGCTAGTGGAGGGGGCCTGCATTCCTACGAGCAGTACTTC
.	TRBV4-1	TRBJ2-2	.	CASSQEVYSANTGELFF	TGCGCCAGCAGCCAAGAGGTTTACTCCGCGAACACCGGGGAGCTGTTTTTT
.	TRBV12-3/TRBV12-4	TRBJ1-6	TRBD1	CASSLKTGANSPLHF	TGTGCCAGCAGTTTAAAGACAGGGGCTAATTCACCCCTCCACTTT
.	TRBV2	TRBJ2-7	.	CASSDRAHEQYF	TGTGCCAGCAGTGACAGGGCCCACGAGCAGTACTTC
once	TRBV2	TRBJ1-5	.	CASRIGSPMPQHF	TGTGCCAGCAGGATCGGTAGCCCAATGCCCCAGCATTTT
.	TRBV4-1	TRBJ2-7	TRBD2	CASSQASGGSREQYF	TGCGCCAGCAGCCAGGCTAGCGGGGGGTCGAGGGAGCAGTACTTC
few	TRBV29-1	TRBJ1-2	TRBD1	CSVSVLATGSNYGYTF	TGCAGCGTTTCTGTCTTGGCGACAGGGTCCAACTATGGCTACACCTTC
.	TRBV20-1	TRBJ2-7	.	CSAPHLTGGPYEQYF	TGCAGTGCCCCTCACCTTACCGGGGGACCCTACGAGCAGTACTTC
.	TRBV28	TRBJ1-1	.	CASSLTTGTEAFF	TGTGCCAGCAGTTTGACAACAGGTACTGAAGCTTTCTTT
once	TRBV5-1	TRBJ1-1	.	CASSLAENTGAFF	TGCGCCAGCAGCTTGGCGGAGAACACTGGAGCTTTCTTT
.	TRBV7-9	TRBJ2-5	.	CASSPAGVRETQYF	TGTGCCAGCAGCCCCGCCGGAGTACGGGAGACCCAGTACTTC
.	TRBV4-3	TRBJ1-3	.	CASSQDSRAGNTIYF	TGCGCCAGCAGCCAAGATTCCAGGGCAGGAAACACCATATATTTT
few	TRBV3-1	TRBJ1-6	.	CASSPLTGSPLHF	TGTGCCAGCAGCCCCCTTACGGGTTCACCCCTCCACTTT
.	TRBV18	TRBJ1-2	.	CASSPDVQNYGYTF	TGTGCCAGCTCACCAGACGTCCAGAACTATGGCTACACCTTC
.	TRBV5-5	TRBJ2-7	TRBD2	CASSFRRLAGTYEQYF	TGTGCCAGCAGCTTCCGTCGCCTAGCGGGGACCTACGAGCAGTACTTC
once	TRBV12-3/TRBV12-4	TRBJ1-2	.	CASSSRVVGTGYNYGYTF	TGTGCCAGCAGTTCCCGGGTCGTTGGTACAGGATATAACTATGGCTACACCTTC
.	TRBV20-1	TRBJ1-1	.	CSANSGGGMTEAFF	TGCAGTGCTAATTCCGGGGGAGGGATGACTGAAGCTTTCTTT